This T cell receptor (beta chain) was recovered during a study of T-cell reconstitution after alpha-beta-depleted transplantation in children. Study-wide findings and caveats: In patients about two months after transplant, alpha-beta T cells reportedly arose from several hundred expanded graft clones. TCRbeta diversity was high at day 60 in some patients (a result of surviving recipient T cells and thymic progenitors). One year after transplant, T-cell counts and diversity came mostly from newly produced T cells.

Unique molecular identifiers were incorporated during preparation of the TCRbeta library. Each CDR3 protein gets one entry after TCRdb re-called the PCR reads with MiXCR. The sample yields hundreds of thousands of distinct CDR3 sequences, 13% seen once. Looked up from germline, CDR1 is SGHAT and CDR2 is FQNNGV. V dropped 1 base and J dropped 2 bases, with 12 bases sitting between them. This CDR3 contains 15 residues. This clonotype was detected only a few times. Antigen unknown. This chain uses TRBV11-2 with TRBJ2-7; D gene uncertain. This sequence was found in a male patient between 10 and 17 years old who had a stem cell transplant for acute myeloid leukemia, so the T cells may come from the graft donor. The sample here was PBMCs, mostly from graft donor cells, taken 360 days after TCRalphabeta/CD19-depleted stem cell transplant. CDR3 sequence reads: CASSLVGSTTYEQYF. The CDR3 DNA is TGTGCCAGCAGCTTAGTGGGCAGTACTACCTACGAGCAGTACTTC.